These 32 T cell receptor beta chains share one sample of origin, sequenced in a study of blood T cell repertoires in COVID-19. Produced via immunoSEQ multiplex PCR; TCRdb's table is partial and in-frame only. The profile shows under 350,000 clones, 83% of them singletons. The specimen was peripheral blood. All receptors come from a woman aged 45-65 years who had recovered from COVID-19.

This chain connects TRBV7-9 to TRBJ1-2; TRBD1 is a possible D gene (6 bases). V was trimmed by 3 bases and J by 6 bases, leaving 14 bases between them. CDR3 size: 14 residues. CDR1 SEHNR and CDR2 FQNEAQ come from the germline V gene (reference sequence). CDR3 sequence: CASSFSQGTDGYTF. In DNA, the CDR3 is TGTGCCAGCAGCTTCTCACAGGGAACGGATGGCTACACCTTC.

J is TRBJ1-6 and V is TRBV5-1; 7 nucleotides match TRBD1. Germline trimming cut 4 bases from V and 4 bases from J; bases unmatched to any gene: 5. Germline CDR1 and CDR2: SGHRS and YFSETQ. The CDR3 sequence is 15 residues long. The CDR3 nucleotides are TGCGCCAGCAGCGCCCGGGACAGTTATAATTCACCCCTCCACTTT. Translation: CASSARDSYNSPLHF.

This sequence joins TRBV30 and TRBJ2-1, with TRBD2 matching 11 bases. The CDR3 is made up of 15 amino acids. V shed 2 bases and J 4 bases; nucleotides not matched to a gene: 4. In germline, CDR1 is GTSNPN, CDR2 SVGIG (reference sequence). The CDR3 coding sequence is TGTGCCTGGAGTCCCTTAGCGGGAGGGTACAATGAGCAGTTCTTC. Its protein is CAWSPLAGGYNEQFF.

The chain couples TRBV7-3 to TRBJ2-5; the D gene is possibly TRBD1 (6 bases). The CDR3 contains 16 residues. The germline CDR1 and CDR2 sequences are SGHTA and FQGTGA. The V and J ends lost 4 bases and 0 bases respectively, with 15 bases between them. Here the CDR3 DNA reads TGTGCCAGCAGCTCCCTCGGGACACTTTACCAAGAGACCCAGTACTTC. It translates to CASSSLGTLYQETQYF.

V gene TRBV7-2 combines with J gene TRBJ1-3, with TRBD1 matching over 8 bases. CDR1 and CDR2 (germline): SGHTA, FQGNSA. After removal of 3 bases from V and 3 bases from J, the junction contained 1 base not matched to a gene. The CDR3 totals 14 residues. The CDR3 coding sequence is TGTGCCAGCAGCTTGGGGACAGGTGGAAACACCATATATTTT. It yields the protein CASSLGTGGNTIYF.

The J gene is TRBJ2-5, the V gene TRBV18; TRBD1 is a possible D gene (6 bases). The length of the CDR3 is 15 residues. The V end was cut by 3 bases, the J end by 2 bases, with 13 bases between. Germline V gives CDR1 KGHSH, CDR2 LQKENI. The CDR3 protein is CASSPLRTEQETQYF. The CDR3 bases are TGTGCCAGCTCACCTTTGCGGACAGAACAAGAGACCCAGTACTTC.

This rearrangement joins TRBV9 to TRBJ1-1, with a weak D call TRBD1 (5 bases). V lost 1 base and J 10 bases, leaving 14 bases between the germline ends. Germline V CDR1 and CDR2: SGDLS, YYNGEE. CDR3 length: 13 amino acids. CDR3 amino acids: CASSVSDGGTAFF. DNA for the CDR3: TGTGCCAGCAGCGTATCAGACGGGGGAACAGCTTTCTTT.

The chain couples TRBV28 to TRBJ1-6, with 9 positions matching TRBD1. With V trimmed by 4 bases and J by 11 bases, 9 bases remained unmatched. The CDR3 sequence is 15 residues long. From germline, CDR1 is MDHEN and CDR2 SYDVKM. CDR3 amino acids: CASSYGGTGSPPLHF. The DNA of the CDR3 is TGTGCCAGCAGTTATGGAGGGACAGGGAGTCCACCCCTCCACTTT.

The chain carries TRBV29-1 and TRBJ1-1; D call uncertain. CDR1 SQVTM and CDR2 ANQGSEA come from the germline V gene. CDR3 length equals 13 residues. Between the trimmed V and J ends, which lost 6 bases and 8 bases, there was a span of 19 bases. The CDR3 DNA follows: TGCAGCGTCGTAGTCGGGGTGAACAGCGAAGCTTTCTTT. As protein: CSVVVGVNSEAFF.

The table lists this clone with a few counts. V gene TRBV19 combines with J gene TRBJ2-1; the match to TRBD2 covers 14 bases. V shed 10 bases, J shed 3 bases, and the junction held 11 bases outside the gene matches. In germline, CDR1 is LNHDA, CDR2 SQIVND (reference sequence). The CDR3 length is 17 residues. The DNA for the CDR3 is TGTGCCACCTTACCAAAAGGACTAGCGGGGGGCTACAATGAGCAGTTCTTC. Its translation is CATLPKGLAGGYNEQFF.

The gene calls are TRBV20-1 and TRBJ2-1; a weak D match, TRBD2 (6 bases). Germline V gene data show CDR1 as DFQATT and CDR2 as SNEGSKA (reference sequence). Trimming took off 3 bases at V and 0 bases at J, with 9 bases between the two ends. The CDR3 is 14 residues long. The CDR3 sequence: CSASYGSSYNEQFF. The CDR3 DNA sequence: TGCAGTGCTAGTTACGGGAGCTCCTACAATGAGCAGTTCTTC.

The chain links TRBV6-4 to TRBJ2-1; 9 bases fit TRBD2. CDR3 length: 17 amino acids. The V and J ends lost 2 bases and 0 bases, in that order; junction bases with no gene match: 5. Germline lookup yields CDR1 MRHNA and CDR2 SNTAGT. Here the CDR3 reads CASSDGVAGVSYNEQFF. CDR3 in DNA: TGTGCCAGCAGTGACGGGGTAGCGGGGGTCTCCTACAATGAGCAGTTCTTC.

The chain has TRBV4-3 and TRBJ2-1; 15 nucleotides agree with TRBD2. This CDR3 has 20 residues. V gave up 0 bases and J gave up 7 bases; unmatched junction bases: 13. CDR1 and CDR2 from the germline V gene are LGHNA and YSLEER. The chain's CDR3 is CASSQDIMNGLAGGRNEQFF. The CDR3 DNA reads as TGCGCCAGCAGCCAAGATATAATGAATGGACTAGCGGGAGGGCGGAATGAGCAGTTCTTC.

The CDR3 sequence is CASSRMTGGAEKLFF. CDR3 sequence (DNA): TGTGCCAGCAGTCGAATGACAGGGGGCGCGGAAAAACTGTTTTTT. The chain joins TRBV28 to TRBJ1-4; TRBD1 aligns across 10 bases. Germline CDR1 and CDR2: MDHEN and SYDVKM. The CDR3 is 15 amino acids. The ends lost 5 bases at V and 8 bases at J; junction bases unmatched: 8.

The V gene is TRBV7-3, the J gene TRBJ2-3, with D unresolved. Germline CDR1 and CDR2: SGHTA and FQGTGA. V lost 5 bases and J 5 bases, leaving 8 bases between the germline ends. The CDR3 has 12 residues. CDR3 loop: CASSRAGDTQYF. CDR3 nucleotide sequence: TGTGCCAGCAGCCGCGCCGGAGATACGCAGTATTTT.

The gene calls are TRBV19 and TRBJ1-1, with D possibly being TRBD1 (6 bases). This CDR3 spans 16 amino acids. The V gene lost 6 bases and the J gene lost 0 bases, with 17 bases spanning the gap. The germline V gene has CDR1 LNHDA and CDR2 SQIVND (reference sequence). The CDR3 nucleotides are TGTGCCAGTAGAAGACAGGCCCCCGGGCTGAACACTGAAGCTTTCTTT. Protein sequence: CASRRQAPGLNTEAFF.

The V call is TRBV28, the J call TRBJ2-7; D gene ambiguous. Deletions cut 4 bases from V and 0 bases from J, with 4 bases between. The CDR3 consists of 12 residues. Germline-derived CDR1 and CDR2 are MDHEN and SYDVKM. CDR3 loop: CASSSSSYEQYF. For the CDR3, the DNA is TGTGCCAGCAGTTCGAGCTCCTACGAGCAGTACTTC.

The rearrangement uses TRBV9 and TRBJ2-1, with TRBD2 matching over 8 bases. The CDR3 length is 15 residues. Per the germline V gene, CDR1 is SGDLS and CDR2 is YYNGEE. The trim removed 0 bases at V and 7 bases at J, leaving 6 bases unmatched. In nucleotides, the CDR3 is TGTGCCAGCAGCGTAGGTGGGCGGGAGGTAAATGAGCAGTTCTTC. Translated, it gives CASSVGGREVNEQFF.

The gene calls are TRBV28 and TRBJ1-2; 10 positions agree with TRBD1. CDR1 and CDR2 from the germline V gene are MDHEN and SYDVKM. This CDR3 region has 16 residues. Trimming cost V 8 bases and J 3 bases; bases outside gene matches: 12. The CDR3 protein is CASVPHDRGQDYGYTF. The CDR3 bases are TGTGCCAGCGTACCCCACGACAGGGGGCAAGACTATGGCTACACCTTC.

At least ten counts were recorded for this clone. The gene calls are TRBV11-2 and TRBJ2-7; 9 nucleotides agree with TRBD1. V was pared by 4 bases and J by 3 bases, with 13 bases of the junction left unmatched. The CDR3 is 17 amino acids. From germline, CDR1 is SGHAT and CDR2 FQNNGV. The CDR3 nucleotides read TGTGCCAGCAGCTCCGACCCAGGGACAGGGTTTATCTACGAGCAGTACTTC. It yields the protein CASSSDPGTGFIYEQYF.

Ten or more counts support this clone. The V gene is TRBV6-2 or TRBV6-3, the J gene TRBJ2-1; 11 bases match TRBD2. CDR1 MNHEY and CDR2 SVGEGT come from the germline V gene. This CDR3 is built from 18 residues. J lost 9 bases, V lost 0 bases, and 13 bases had no gene match. CDR3 protein: CASSYSRTSGSIVGEQFF. CDR3 nucleotide sequence: TGTGCCAGCAGTTACTCGAGGACTAGCGGGTCCATAGTCGGTGAGCAGTTCTTC.

This clone was recorded a few times. CDR3 residues: CASIRGEKLFF. CDR3 nucleotide sequence: TGTGCCAGTATCAGAGGTGAAAAACTGTTTTTT. The chain uses TRBV19 and TRBJ1-4, with no clear D. Germline CDR1 and CDR2: LNHDA and SQIVND (reference sequence). The length of the CDR3 is 11 residues. V lost 7 bases, J lost 7 bases, and 7 bases lay in between.

J is TRBJ2-7 and V is TRBV19; 7 bases are a match to TRBD1. The CDR3 is made up of 15 amino acids. Germline V gene lookup returns CDR1 LNHDA and CDR2 SQIVND (reference sequence). Losses at the gene ends were 4 bases for V and 4 bases for J; bases not matched to a gene: 10. CDR3 protein: CASSTYRGKGYEQYF. Written as DNA, the CDR3 is TGTGCCAGTAGTACCTACAGGGGCAAGGGGTACGAGCAGTACTTC.

V usage is TRBV4-1 and J usage is TRBJ2-7; TRBD1 is a possible D gene (5 bases). This CDR3 region has 16 residues. V was shortened by 2 bases and J by 1 base, with 15 bases between the two germline ends. Germline CDR1 and CDR2: MGHRA and YSYEKL. This chain's CDR3 is CASSQTGSSTSYEQYF. The CDR3 DNA follows: TGCGCCAGCAGCCAAACAGGTTCCTCAACGTCCTACGAGCAGTACTTC.

The chain combines TRBV28 with TRBJ1-6; 7 bases match TRBD1. The germline gives CDR1 MDHEN, CDR2 SYDVKM. The CDR3 is 17 amino acids. Unmatched junction bases numbered 15, after V lost 5 bases and J lost 8 bases. The CDR3 region has the DNA TGTGCCAGCAGTCCCCGGACAGGAAGGGTGAAGGATTCACCCCTCCACTTT. This gives the protein CASSPRTGRVKDSPLHF. The whole variable domain, remainder taken from reference TRBV28 and TRBJ1-6, is DVKVTQSSRYLVKRTGEKVFLECVQDMDHENMFWYRQDPGLGLRLIYFSYDVKMKEKGDIPEGYSVSREKKERFSLILESASTNQTSMYLCASSPRTGRVKDSPLHFGNGTRLTVT.

The rearrangement joins TRBV27 to TRBJ2-2, with 15 bases fitting TRBD2. The CDR3 sequence is 18 residues long. Germline CDR1 MNHEY, CDR2 SMNVEV (reference sequence). J was trimmed by 8 bases and V by 5 bases; bases with no gene match: 12. In DNA form, the CDR3 reads TGTGCCAGCAGTCTTGGGACTAGCGGGAGGACACCCATAGGGGAGCTGTTTTTT. This sequence encodes CASSLGTSGRTPIGELFF.

The rearrangement links TRBV5-4 to TRBJ2-7, with 8 bases lining up with TRBD1. The CDR3 loop spans 14 amino acids. Trimming cost V 7 bases and J 3 bases; bases outside gene matches: 9. Germline V CDR1 and CDR2: SGHNT, YYREEE (reference sequence). This CDR3 reads CASGSSRGLYEQYF. As DNA, the CDR3 is TGTGCCAGCGGATCGTCCAGGGGGCTCTACGAGCAGTACTTC. Full variable domain (outside the CDR3, taken from reference TRBV5-4 and TRBJ2-7): ETGVTQSPTHLIKTRGQQVTLRCSSQSGHNTVSWYQQALGQGPQFIFQYYREEENGRGNFPPRFSGLQFPNYSSELNVNALELDDSALYLCASGSSRGLYEQYFGPGTRLTVT.

This clone was detected once. V usage is TRBV28 and J usage is TRBJ2-7, with 12 bases matching TRBD2. After removal of 5 bases from V and 6 bases from J, the junction contained 5 bases not matched to a gene. The germline V gene encodes CDR1 MDHEN and CDR2 SYDVKM. The CDR3 loop spans 14 amino acids. Here the CDR3 reads CASSTGLAGIEQYF. In DNA, the CDR3 is TGTGCCAGCAGTACGGGACTAGCGGGCATCGAGCAGTACTTC.

The rearrangement joins TRBV30 to TRBJ2-7; 7 bases match TRBD2. Germline V gene lookup returns CDR1 GTSNPN and CDR2 SVGIG (reference sequence). With 3 bases clipped from V and 2 bases from J, the junction kept 10 bases outside the gene matches. The CDR3 is 15 residues long. CDR3 DNA: TGTGCCTGGAGGGCTAAGAGCGGGAAGGCCTACGAGCAGTACTTC. This sequence encodes CAWRAKSGKAYEQYF.

This clone was seen only once. This chain uses TRBV6-2 or TRBV6-3 with TRBJ2-7; a weak D match, TRBD2 (6 bases). The germline V gene encodes CDR1 MNHEY and CDR2 SVGEGT. V gave up 6 bases and J gave up 0 bases, with 24 bases separating them. This CDR3 is built from 18 residues. Here the CDR3 reads CASSSDRGRGRASYEQYF. CDR3 DNA: TGTGCCAGCAGCTCGGACCGGGGGAGAGGGCGGGCCTCCTACGAGCAGTACTTC.

The rearrangement joins TRBV2 to TRBJ1-2; TRBD1 aligns across 9 bases. The CDR3 has 14 residues. V trimming: 7 bases; J trimming: 8 bases; junction bases outside the gene matches: 11. Germline V gene lookup returns CDR1 SNHLY and CDR2 FYNNEI. The CDR3 nucleotides are TGTGCCAGCACCCTCCGGGGGGACAGGGAAGGCTACACCTTC. Its protein is CASTLRGDREGYTF.

This clone came up once. J is TRBJ2-4 and V is TRBV12-3 or TRBV12-4; 7 nucleotides align to TRBD1. After removal of 6 bases from V and 8 bases from J, the junction contained 7 bases not matched to a gene. The CDR3 extends over 13 amino acids. The CDR3 DNA follows: TGTGCCAGCAGAAGGCTACAGGGGTACATTCAGTACTTC. This sequence encodes CASRRLQGYIQYF.